The 16 T cell receptor beta chains below come from one sample, sequenced in a study of blood T cell repertoires in COVID-19. Measured with immunoSEQ multiplex PCR; TCRdb has only the in-frame clones, and not every one. The table includes 200,000 to 250,000 clones, roughly 86% detected once. Sequencing input: peripheral blood. The receptors stem from a woman aged 55-70 years with acute or convalescent COVID-19.

V gene TRBV12-5 combines with J gene TRBJ1-1, with TRBD1 identical over 8 bases. The CDR3 has 13 amino acids. Germline V gives CDR1 LGHNT, CDR2 FRNRAP. Germline trimming cut 7 bases from V and 4 bases from J; bases unmatched to any gene: 5. The CDR3 DNA is TGTGCTAGTGTCGGAGACAGGGGCACTGAAGCTTTCTTT. Its translation: CASVGDRGTEAFF.

The V gene is TRBV27, the J gene TRBJ2-7; 11 bases are a match to TRBD1. CDR3 length: 13 residues. CDR1 is MNHEY and CDR2 is SMNVEV in the germline V gene (reference sequence). Trimming at V came to 6 bases and at J to 5 bases, leaving 3 bases not matched to a gene. Here the CDR3 reads CASRRTGGHEQYF. The CDR3 region has the DNA TGTGCCAGCAGGAGGACAGGGGGCCACGAGCAGTACTTC.

This chain joins TRBV19 and TRBJ2-2; 9 nucleotides match TRBD2. The CDR3 runs 13 residues. Germline CDR1 is LNHDA and CDR2 is SQIVND (reference sequence). With 8 bases clipped from V and 11 bases from J, the junction kept 9 bases outside the gene matches. The DNA of the CDR3 is TGTGCCAGTGGGGAGCGGGGGGTTCGAGAGCTGTTTTTT. This codes for CASGERGVRELFF.

The chain joins TRBV5-3 to TRBJ1-5; D is uncertain. TRBV5-3 is treated as an ORF (open reading frame) with a function not yet certain. V was clipped by 4 bases and J by 0 bases, with 17 bases between them. The CDR3 consists of 17 residues. DNA for the CDR3: TGTGCCAGAAGCAACCTGAGGAGGGTCCCTAGCAATCAGCCCCAGCATTTT. This codes for CARSNLRRVPSNQPQHF.

The chain couples TRBV7-2 to TRBJ1-2; 9 nucleotides line up with TRBD1. Germline CDR1 is SGHTA and CDR2 is FQGNSA. The CDR3 totals 15 residues. V was clipped by 5 bases and J by 2 bases; unmatched bases: 6. The CDR3 bases are TGTGCCAGCAGCCCCCCGGGACAGGGCAACTATGGCTACACCTTC. As protein: CASSPPGQGNYGYTF.

CDR3 amino acids: CASSQGQGEYF. The DNA of the CDR3 is TGTGCCAGCAGCCAAGGACAGGGGGAGTACTTC. The chain employs TRBV3-1 (or the pseudogene TRBV3-2) and TRBJ2-7, with 9 bases that match TRBD1. This CDR3 contains 11 residues. V shed 1 base, J shed 11 bases, and the junction held 0 bases outside the gene matches. Germline V lookup: CDR1 LGHDT, CDR2 YNNKEL (reference sequence).

CDR3 amino acids: CARRDTAYEQYF. The CDR3 region has the DNA TGTGCCAGGAGGGACACCGCCTACGAGCAGTACTTC. The chain links TRBV2 to TRBJ2-7; tentative D call: TRBD1 (6 bases). The CDR3 is made up of 12 amino acids. Trimming removed 9 bases from V and 2 bases from J, with 11 bases in between. Germline CDR1 is SNHLY and CDR2 is FYNNEI.

The CDR3 DNA reads as TGTGCCAGCAGCTTAGTCGCGGGGTTAGCCAAAAACATTCAGTACTTC. This sequence encodes CASSLVAGLAKNIQYF. The chain couples TRBV7-2 to TRBJ2-4, with TRBD2 as a possible D gene (6 bases). Between the trimmed V and J ends, which lost 1 base and 0 bases, there was a span of 10 bases. The CDR3 has 16 amino acids. CDR1 is SGHTA, CDR2 FQGNSA, per germline.

The V call is TRBV18, the J call TRBJ2-1, with D tentatively TRBD1 (5 bases). CDR1 and CDR2 from the germline V gene are KGHSH and LQKENI. Between the trimmed V and J ends, which lost 3 bases and 6 bases, there was a span of 18 bases. The CDR3 is 16 residues long. CDR3 region: CASSPLDSLKFNEQFF. The CDR3 DNA is TGTGCCAGCTCACCCCTTGACAGTTTGAAGTTCAATGAGCAGTTCTTC.

The table lists this clone with a count of one. V usage is TRBV6-5 and J usage is TRBJ1-1; D not resolved. CDR3 length: 13 amino acids. The ends were cut back, 5 bases at V and 1 base at J, with 8 bases in the middle. The germline gives CDR1 MNHEY, CDR2 SVGAGI. This chain's CDR3 is CASSTSTNTEAFF. The CDR3 coding sequence is TGTGCCAGCAGTACCAGTACGAACACTGAAGCTTTCTTT.

The rearrangement uses TRBV4-2 and TRBJ1-5; D is possibly TRBD1 (6 bases). Germline CDR1 is LGHNA and CDR2 is YNFKEQ. The CDR3 length is 15 residues. V dropped 0 bases and J dropped 5 bases, with 11 bases sitting between them. This chain's CDR3 is CASSQEDSSYQPQHF. CDR3 nucleotides: TGTGCCAGCAGCCAAGAGGACAGTTCTTATCAGCCCCAGCATTTT.

The chain uses TRBV3-1 (or the pseudogene TRBV3-2) and TRBJ2-1; TRBD2 matches 12 bases. V shed 6 bases, J shed 2 bases, and the junction held 2 bases outside the gene matches. Germline lookup yields CDR1 LGHDT and CDR2 YNNKEL (reference sequence). CDR3 length: 15 amino acids. DNA of the CDR3: TGTGCCAGCAGTCGACTAGCGGGGGCCTACAATGAGCAGTTCTTC. It specifies CASSRLAGAYNEQFF.

The chain recombines TRBV10-3 with TRBJ1-1, with D hard to call. Deletions cut 2 bases from V and 0 bases from J, with 19 bases between. The CDR3 runs 18 residues. The germline V gene has CDR1 ENHRY and CDR2 SYGVKD. This CDR3 is CAISELGQWRVMNTEAFF. The CDR3 DNA follows: TGTGCCATCAGTGAGCTAGGGCAGTGGAGGGTAATGAACACTGAAGCTTTCTTT.

The chain has TRBV6-1 and TRBJ2-4; TRBD2 aligns across 8 bases. The CDR3 covers 20 residues. Germline trimming cut 4 bases from V and 7 bases from J; bases unmatched to any gene: 24. The germline V gene has CDR1 MNHNS and CDR2 SASEGT. The CDR3 reads CASSASGVAPGVSGGNIQYF. In DNA, the CDR3 is TGTGCCAGCAGTGCCAGCGGGGTGGCGCCCGGGGTATCGGGAGGGAACATTCAGTACTTC.

The V gene is TRBV6-5, the J gene TRBJ1-2, with 10 positions matching TRBD1. Germline CDR1 MNHEY, CDR2 SVGAGI. The CDR3 spans 14 residues. V dropped 4 bases and J dropped 6; count of bases not matched to a gene: 5. CDR3 sequence (DNA): TGTGCCAGCAGTTTCTGGGACAGGGGAGATGGCTACACCTTC. Its protein product is CASSFWDRGDGYTF.

The genes are TRBV4-3 and TRBJ1-2; 10 bases map to TRBD1. There are 20 residues in the CDR3. The junction had 23 bases not matched to a gene; V was cut back by 3 bases and J by 7 bases. Germline loops: CDR1 LGHNA, CDR2 YSLEER. CDR3 region: CASSQARSGTGALRGLGYTF. Here the CDR3 DNA reads TGCGCCAGCAGCCAGGCAAGATCGGGGACAGGGGCCCTAAGGGGGCTTGGCTACACCTTC.